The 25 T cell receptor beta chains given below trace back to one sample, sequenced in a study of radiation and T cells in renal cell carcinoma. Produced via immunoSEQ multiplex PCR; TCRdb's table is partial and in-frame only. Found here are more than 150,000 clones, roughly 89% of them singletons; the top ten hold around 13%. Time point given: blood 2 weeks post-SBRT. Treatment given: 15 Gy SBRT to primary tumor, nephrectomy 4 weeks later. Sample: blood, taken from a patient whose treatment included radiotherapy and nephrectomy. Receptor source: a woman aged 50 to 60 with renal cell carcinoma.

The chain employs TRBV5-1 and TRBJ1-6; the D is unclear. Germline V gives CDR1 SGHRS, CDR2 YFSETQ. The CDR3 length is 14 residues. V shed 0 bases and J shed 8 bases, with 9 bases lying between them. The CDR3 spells CASSLDRYDSPLHF. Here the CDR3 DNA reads TGCGCCAGCAGCTTGGATCGATACGATTCACCCCTCCACTTT.

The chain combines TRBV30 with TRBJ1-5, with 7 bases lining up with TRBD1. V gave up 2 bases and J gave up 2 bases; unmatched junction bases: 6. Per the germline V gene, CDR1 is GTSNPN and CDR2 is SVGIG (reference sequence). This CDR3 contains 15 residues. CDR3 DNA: TGTGCCTGGAGTCGGGGAGGACAGGGCAATCAGCCCCAGCATTTT. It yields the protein CAWSRGGQGNQPQHF.

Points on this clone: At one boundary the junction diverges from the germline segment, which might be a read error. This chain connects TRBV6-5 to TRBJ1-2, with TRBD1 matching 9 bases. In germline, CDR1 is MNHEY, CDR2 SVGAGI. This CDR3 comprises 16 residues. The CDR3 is CASSNSNRGLGAGYTF. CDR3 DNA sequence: TGTGCCAGCAGTAACTCCAACAGGGGGCTAGGGGCTGGCTACACCTTC.

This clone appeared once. CDR3 nucleotide sequence: TGTGCCAGCAGCCGACAGGCGTCTACCTACAATGAGCAGTTCTTC. It yields the protein CASSRQASTYNEQFF. The rearrangement joins TRBV2 to TRBJ2-1; D is possibly TRBD1 (6 bases). Looked up from germline, CDR1 is SNHLY and CDR2 is FYNNEI. The CDR3 has 15 amino acids. Trimming pared 6 bases from V and 2 bases from J, leaving 14 bases between. The full variable domain, its missing parts supplied by reference TRBV2 and TRBJ2-1, is EPEVTQTPSHQVTQMGQEVILRCVPISNHLYFYWYRQILGQKVEFLVSFYNNEISEKSEIFDDQFSVERPDGSNFTLKIRSTKLEDSAMYFCASSRQASTYNEQFFGPGTRLTVL.

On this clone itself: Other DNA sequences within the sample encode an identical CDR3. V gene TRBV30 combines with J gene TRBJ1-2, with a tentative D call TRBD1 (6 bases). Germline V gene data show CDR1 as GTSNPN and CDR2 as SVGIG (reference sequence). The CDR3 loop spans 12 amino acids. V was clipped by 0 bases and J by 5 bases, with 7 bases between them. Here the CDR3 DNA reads TGTGCCTGGAGTGTAGGACAGTATGGCTACACCTTC. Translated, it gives CAWSVGQYGYTF.

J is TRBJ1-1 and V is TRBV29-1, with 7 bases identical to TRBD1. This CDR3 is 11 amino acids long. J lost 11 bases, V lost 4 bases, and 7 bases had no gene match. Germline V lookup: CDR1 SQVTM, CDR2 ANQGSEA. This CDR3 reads CSVGQGRGAFF. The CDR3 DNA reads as TGCAGCGTTGGACAGGGCAGGGGGGCTTTCTTT.

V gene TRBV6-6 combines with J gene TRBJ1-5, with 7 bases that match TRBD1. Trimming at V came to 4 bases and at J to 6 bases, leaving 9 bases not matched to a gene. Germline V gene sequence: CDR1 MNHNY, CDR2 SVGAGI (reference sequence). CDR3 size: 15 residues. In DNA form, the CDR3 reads TGTGCCAGCAGTTCAGTCAGGGGGAATCGTCAGCCCCAGCATTTT. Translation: CASSSVRGNRQPQHF.

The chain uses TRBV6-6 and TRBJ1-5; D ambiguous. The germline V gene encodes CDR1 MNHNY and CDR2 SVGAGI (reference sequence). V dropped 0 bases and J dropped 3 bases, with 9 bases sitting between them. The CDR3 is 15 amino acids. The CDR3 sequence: CASSYSDQNNQPQHF. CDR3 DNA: TGTGCCAGCAGTTACTCGGACCAGAACAATCAGCCCCAGCATTTT.

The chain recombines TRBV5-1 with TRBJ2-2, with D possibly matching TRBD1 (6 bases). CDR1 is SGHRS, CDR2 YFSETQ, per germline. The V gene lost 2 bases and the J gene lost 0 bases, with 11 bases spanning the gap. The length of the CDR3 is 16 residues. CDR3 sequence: CASSFRTATNTGELFF. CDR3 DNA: TGCGCCAGCAGCTTTAGGACAGCGACGAACACCGGGGAGCTGTTTTTT. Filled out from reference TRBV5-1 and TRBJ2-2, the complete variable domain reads KAGVTQTPRYLIKTRGQQVTLSCSPISGHRSVSWYQQTPGQGLQFLFEYFSETQRNKGNFPGRFSGRQFSNSRSEMNVSTLELGDSALYLCASSFRTATNTGELFFGEGSRLTVL.

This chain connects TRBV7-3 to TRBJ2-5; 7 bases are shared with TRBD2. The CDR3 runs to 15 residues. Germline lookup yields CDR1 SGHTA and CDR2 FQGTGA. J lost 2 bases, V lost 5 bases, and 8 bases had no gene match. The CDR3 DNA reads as TGTGCCAGCAGCCCCTTCGCGGGGGAACAAGAGACCCAGTACTTC. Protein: CASSPFAGEQETQYF.

CDR3 bases: TGTGCCAGTAGTAGAAGACAGGCAAGCAATGAGCAGTTCTTC. The encoded protein is CASSRRQASNEQFF. The V and J genes are TRBV19 and TRBJ2-1; D might be TRBD1 (6 bases). Per germline, CDR1 LNHDA and CDR2 SQIVND (reference sequence). The V gene lost 4 bases and the J gene lost 6 bases, with 13 bases spanning the gap. The CDR3 runs to 14 residues. The full variable domain, in which reference TRBV19 and TRBJ2-1 provide the parts outside the CDR3, is DGGITQSPKYLFRKEGQNVTLSCEQNLNHDAMYWYRQDPGQGLRLIYYSQIVNDFQKGDIAEGYSVSREKKESFPLTVTSAQKNPTAFYLCASSRRQASNEQFFGPGTRLTVL.

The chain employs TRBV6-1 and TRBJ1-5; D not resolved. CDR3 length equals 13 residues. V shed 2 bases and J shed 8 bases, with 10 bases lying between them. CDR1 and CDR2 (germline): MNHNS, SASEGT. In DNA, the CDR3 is TGTGCCAGCAGTGAAATTCTATCAAAGCCCCAGCATTTT. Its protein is CASSEILSKPQHF.

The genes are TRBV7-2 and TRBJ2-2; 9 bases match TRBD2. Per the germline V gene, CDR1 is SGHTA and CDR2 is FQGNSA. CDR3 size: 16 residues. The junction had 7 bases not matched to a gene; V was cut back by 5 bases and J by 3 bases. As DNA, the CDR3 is TGTGCCAGCAGCCCGCGGGGGGGGATAGACACCGGGGAGCTGTTTTTT. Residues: CASSPRGGIDTGELFF.

Here the CDR3 DNA reads TGTGCCACCACGACTCGAGCTAACTATGGCTACACCTTC. Residues: CATTTRANYGYTF. The chain couples TRBV19 to TRBJ1-2; D is uncertain. V dropped 10 bases and J dropped 0 bases, with 12 bases sitting between them. The CDR3 extends over 13 amino acids. Germline loops: CDR1 LNHDA, CDR2 SQIVND (reference sequence).

The CDR3 coding sequence is TGTGCCAGCAGCTTGAGGGGAACCTCCTACGAGCAGTACTTC. This gives the protein CASSLRGTSYEQYF. The chain combines TRBV5-5 with TRBJ2-7; D is perhaps TRBD1 (5 bases). CDR1 and CDR2 (germline): SGHKS, YYEKEE (reference sequence). The V end was cut by 1 base, the J end by 0 bases, with 8 bases between. CDR3 length equals 14 residues.

CDR3: CASSLAPTANTEAFF. CDR3 in DNA: TGTGCCAGCTCACTAGCTCCCACGGCTAACACTGAAGCTTTCTTT. J is TRBJ1-1 and V is TRBV18; D is unresolved. This CDR3 has 15 amino acids. CDR1 is KGHSH, CDR2 LQKENI, per germline. The V end lost 4 bases, the J end lost 2 bases, and 14 bases lay between the germline ends.

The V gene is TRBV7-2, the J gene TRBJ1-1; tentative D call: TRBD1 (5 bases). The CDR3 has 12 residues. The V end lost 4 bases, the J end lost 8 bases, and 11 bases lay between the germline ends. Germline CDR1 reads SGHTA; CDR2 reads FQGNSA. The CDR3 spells CASSSLRAEAFF. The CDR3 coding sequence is TGTGCCAGCAGCTCACTCAGGGCAGAAGCTTTCTTT.

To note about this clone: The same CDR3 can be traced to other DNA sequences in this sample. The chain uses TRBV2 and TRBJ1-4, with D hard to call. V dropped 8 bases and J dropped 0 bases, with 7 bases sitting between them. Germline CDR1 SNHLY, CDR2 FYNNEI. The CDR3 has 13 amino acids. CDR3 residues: CASRGPTNEKLFF. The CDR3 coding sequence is TGTGCCAGCCGTGGACCAACTAATGAAAAACTGTTTTTT.

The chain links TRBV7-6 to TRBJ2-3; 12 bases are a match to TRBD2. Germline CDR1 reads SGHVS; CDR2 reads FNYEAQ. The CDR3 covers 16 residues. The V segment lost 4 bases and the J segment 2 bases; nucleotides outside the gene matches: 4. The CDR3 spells CASSYTSGGSTDTQYF. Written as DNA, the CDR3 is TGTGCCAGCAGCTACACTAGCGGGGGGTCCACAGATACGCAGTATTTT. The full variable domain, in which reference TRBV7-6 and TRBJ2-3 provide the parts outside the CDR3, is GAGVSQSPRYKVTKRGQDVALRCDPISGHVSLYWYRQALGQGPEFLTYFNYEAQQDKSGLPNDRFSAERPEGSISTLTIQRTEQRDSAMYRCASSYTSGGSTDTQYFGPGTRLTVL.

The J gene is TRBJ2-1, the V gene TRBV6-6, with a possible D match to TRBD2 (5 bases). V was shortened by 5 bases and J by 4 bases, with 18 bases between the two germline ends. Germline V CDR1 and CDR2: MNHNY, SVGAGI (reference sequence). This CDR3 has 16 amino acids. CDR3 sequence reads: CASSTLTKGEYNEQFF. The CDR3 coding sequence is TGTGCCAGCAGTACGTTGACAAAGGGAGAATACAATGAGCAGTTCTTC.

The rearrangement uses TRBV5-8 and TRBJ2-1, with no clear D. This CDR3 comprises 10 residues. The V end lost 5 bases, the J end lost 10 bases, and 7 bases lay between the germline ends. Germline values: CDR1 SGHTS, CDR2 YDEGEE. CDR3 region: CASSVGEQFF. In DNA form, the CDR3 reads TGTGCCAGCAGTGTGGGGGAGCAGTTCTTC.

CDR3 sequence (DNA): TGTGCCAGCAGCCCAGGGAGGAATGAGCAGTTCTTC. Its translation is CASSPGRNEQFF. The chain joins TRBV7-2 to TRBJ2-1; D may be TRBD2 (6 bases). Trimming left V 5 bases short and J 7 bases short, with 9 bases between. Germline CDR1 SGHTA, CDR2 FQGNSA. CDR3 length: 12 amino acids.

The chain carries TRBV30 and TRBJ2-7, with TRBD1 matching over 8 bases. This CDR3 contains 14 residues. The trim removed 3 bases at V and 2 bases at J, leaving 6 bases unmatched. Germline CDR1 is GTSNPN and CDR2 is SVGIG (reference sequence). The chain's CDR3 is CAWRKDRVTYEQYF. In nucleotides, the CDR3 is TGTGCCTGGAGGAAGGACAGGGTAACCTACGAGCAGTACTTC.

The CDR3 DNA reads TGTGCCAGTAGTACCCTCCTAGCGGACACAGATACGCAGTATTTT. This gives the protein CASSTLLADTDTQYF. This chain connects TRBV19 to TRBJ2-3, with TRBD2 matching over 7 bases. The germline gives CDR1 LNHDA, CDR2 SQIVND (reference sequence). This CDR3 has 15 amino acids. The V segment lost 4 bases and the J segment 2 bases; nucleotides outside the gene matches: 6.

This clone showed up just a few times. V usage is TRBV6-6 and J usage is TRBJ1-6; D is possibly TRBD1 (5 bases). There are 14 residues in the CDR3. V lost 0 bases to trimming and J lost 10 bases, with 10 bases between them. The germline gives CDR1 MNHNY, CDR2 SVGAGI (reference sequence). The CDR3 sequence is CASSYSGGGSPLHF. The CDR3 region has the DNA TGTGCCAGCAGTTACTCCGGCGGGGGATCACCCCTCCACTTT.